The rows below give T cell receptor beta chains drawn from one sample of a study of blood T cell repertoires in COVID-19. Generated by immunoSEQ multiplex PCR, the TCRdb table keeps only in-frame clones and is missing some. The data hold over 3,000 clones, with around three quarters observed a single time. The sample taken for sequencing was peripheral blood. These receptors all stem from a man aged 70-80 years with active COVID-19. The CDR3 runs from the conserved cysteine through the conserved F or W. The D gene is left open where the match is weak. Only some rows state a clone size, as once, few, many or a class for expanded clones.

V gene: TRBV5-1
clone size: -
D gene: TRBD2
J gene: TRBJ2-1
CDR3 length: 18
CDR3 protein: CASSGRTSGIGSYNEQFF
CDR3 DNA: TGCGCCAGCAGCGGCCGAACTAGCGGAATTGGGTCCTACAATGAGCAGTTCTTC

V gene: TRBV6-6
clone size: -
D gene: -
J gene: TRBJ1-6
CDR3 length: 17
CDR3 protein: CASSRSGPGIENSPLHF
CDR3 DNA: TGTGCCAGCAGTCGGTCCGGGCCAGGGATAGAGAATTCACCCCTCCACTTT

V gene: TRBV19
clone size: few
D gene: -
J gene: TRBJ1-5
CDR3 length: 14
CDR3 protein: CASSIWHRNQPQHF
CDR3 DNA: TGTGCCAGTAGTATTTGGCACCGCAATCAGCCCCAGCATTTT

V gene: TRBV19
clone size: -
D gene: -
J gene: TRBJ2-7
CDR3 length: 17
CDR3 protein: CASSQTPLKQVPYEQYF
CDR3 DNA: TGTGCCAGTAGTCAGACCCCCCTTAAGCAGGTCCCCTACGAGCAGTACTTC

V gene: TRBV6-6
clone size: -
D gene: TRBD1
J gene: TRBJ2-2
CDR3 length: 15
CDR3 protein: CASKRDRGVDRGAVF
CDR3 DNA: TGTGCCAGCAAACGGGACAGGGGCGTCGACCGGGGAGCTGTTTTT

V gene: TRBV7-9
clone size: -
D gene: TRBD1
J gene: TRBJ1-1
CDR3 length: 16
CDR3 protein: CASSLGGTGGSPEAFF
CDR3 DNA: TGTGCCAGCAGCTTAGGTGGGACAGGGGGATCCCCTGAAGCTTTCTTT

V gene: TRBV2
clone size: -
D gene: -
J gene: TRBJ2-6
CDR3 length: 13
CDR3 protein: CASSLSRANVLTF
CDR3 DNA: TGTGCCAGCAGTCTAAGTCGGGCCAACGTCCTGACTTTC

V gene: TRBV15
clone size: -
D gene: TRBD2
J gene: TRBJ2-1
CDR3 length: 15
CDR3 protein: CATVAGGLNYNEQFF
CDR3 DNA: TGTGCCACCGTAGCGGGAGGGTTAAACTACAATGAGCAGTTCTTC

V gene: TRBV19
clone size: -
D gene: TRBD2
J gene: TRBJ2-5
CDR3 length: 17
CDR3 protein: CASSIRTSGGALETQYF
CDR3 DNA: TGTGCCAGTAGTATCCGGACTAGCGGGGGGGCCTTGGAGACCCAGTACTTC

V gene: TRBV6-2/TRBV6-3
clone size: hyperexpanded
D gene: -
J gene: TRBJ1-2
CDR3 length: 13
CDR3 protein: CASNPLANYGYTF
CDR3 DNA: TGTGCCAGCAACCCTCTAGCTAACTATGGCTACACCTTC

V gene: TRBV9
clone size: -
D gene: TRBD1
J gene: TRBJ1-1
CDR3 length: 15
CDR3 protein: CASTRTGSGKTEAFF
CDR3 DNA: TGTGCCAGCACCCGGACAGGGTCAGGGAAAACTGAAGCTTTCTTT

V gene: TRBV7-9
clone size: -
D gene: -
J gene: TRBJ1-4
CDR3 length: 17
CDR3 protein: CASPRDDVTGFNEKLFF
CDR3 DNA: TGTGCCAGCCCCCGGGACGATGTTACAGGGTTCAATGAAAAACTGTTTTTT

V gene: TRBV9
clone size: -
D gene: TRBD2
J gene: TRBJ2-7
CDR3 length: 14
CDR3 protein: CASSPSGSAYEQYF
CDR3 DNA: TGTGCCAGCAGCCCTAGCGGGTCGGCCTACGAGCAGTACTTC

V gene: TRBV7-9
clone size: large
D gene: -
J gene: TRBJ1-2
CDR3 length: 14
CDR3 protein: CASSPGGSAYGYTF
CDR3 DNA: TGTGCCAGCAGCCCCGGGGGATCGGCTTATGGCTACACCTTC

V gene: TRBV4-1
clone size: -
D gene: TRBD1
J gene: TRBJ2-4
CDR3 length: 15
CDR3 protein: CASDRGTGFGNIQYF
CDR3 DNA: TGCGCCAGCGACCGCGGGACAGGGTTTGGAAACATTCAGTACTTC

V gene: TRBV15
clone size: -
D gene: -
J gene: TRBJ2-7
CDR3 length: 17
CDR3 protein: CATSRDRSSVAFYEQYF
CDR3 DNA: TGTGCCACCAGCAGAGATAGGTCCAGCGTTGCCTTCTACGAGCAGTACTTC

V gene: TRBV6-1
clone size: -
D gene: -
J gene: TRBJ2-5
CDR3 length: 15
CDR3 protein: CASSEALGRQETQYF
CDR3 DNA: TGTGCCAGCAGTGAAGCGCTGGGCCGCCAAGAGACCCAGTACTTC

V gene: TRBV19
clone size: -
D gene: -
J gene: TRBJ2-1
CDR3 length: 17
CDR3 protein: CASTPKVWGGIYNEQFF
CDR3 DNA: TGTGCCAGCACCCCAAAGGTCTGGGGGGGCATATACAATGAGCAGTTCTTC

V gene: TRBV9
clone size: few
D gene: TRBD2
J gene: TRBJ2-3
CDR3 length: 20
CDR3 protein: CASSDPIAGGSTEATDTQYF
CDR3 DNA: TGTGCCAGCAGCGATCCCATCGCGGGAGGATCCACGGAGGCCACAGATACGCAGTATTTT

V gene: TRBV28
clone size: -
D gene: TRBD1
J gene: TRBJ2-7
CDR3 length: 15
CDR3 protein: CASSLDRGLAYEQYF
CDR3 DNA: TGTGCCAGCAGTTTGGACAGGGGGTTAGCCTACGAGCAGTACTTC

V gene: TRBV9
clone size: once
D gene: -
J gene: TRBJ1-3
CDR3 length: 15
CDR3 protein: CASSAEWSSGNTIYF
CDR3 DNA: TGTGCCAGCAGCGCCGAGTGGAGCTCTGGAAACACCATATATTTT

V gene: TRBV10-3
clone size: -
D gene: -
J gene: TRBJ1-5
CDR3 length: 17
CDR3 protein: CAISESLIVRANQPQHF
CDR3 DNA: TGTGCCATCAGTGAGTCTCTCATCGTGAGGGCTAATCAGCCCCAGCATTTT

V gene: TRBV7-6
clone size: once
D gene: TRBD1
J gene: TRBJ2-5
CDR3 length: 16
CDR3 protein: CASSLGGTALKETQYF
CDR3 DNA: TGTGCCAGCAGCTTAGGGGGGACAGCCCTAAAGGAGACCCAGTACTTC

V gene: TRBV18
clone size: -
D gene: -
J gene: TRBJ2-3
CDR3 length: 14
CDR3 protein: CASSPILDGDTQYF
CDR3 DNA: TGTGCCAGCTCACCAATACTCGATGGAGATACGCAGTATTTT

V gene: TRBV7-2
clone size: -
D gene: TRBD2
J gene: TRBJ2-2
CDR3 length: 15
CDR3 protein: CASSFRAGGLVELFF
CDR3 DNA: TGTGCCAGCAGCTTCCGCGCGGGGGGGCTCGTGGAGCTGTTTTTT

V gene: TRBV6-5
clone size: -
D gene: -
J gene: TRBJ2-7
CDR3 length: 14
CDR3 protein: CASSYGASSYEQYF
CDR3 DNA: TGTGCCAGCAGTTACGGTGCCAGCTCCTACGAGCAGTACTTC

V gene: TRBV3-1/TRBV3-2
clone size: hyperexpanded
D gene: TRBD1
J gene: TRBJ2-7
CDR3 length: 13
CDR3 protein: CASSKDREYEQYF
CDR3 DNA: TGTGCCAGCAGTAAGGACAGGGAATACGAGCAGTACTTC

V gene: TRBV7-8
clone size: -
D gene: -
J gene: TRBJ2-2
CDR3 length: 16
CDR3 protein: CASSLAGQGGTGELFF
CDR3 DNA: TGTGCCAGCAGCTTAGCGGGGCAGGGCGGAACCGGGGAGCTGTTTTTT

V gene: TRBV5-4
clone size: -
D gene: TRBD2
J gene: TRBJ2-5
CDR3 length: 17
CDR3 protein: CASSLASLAGIQETQYF
CDR3 DNA: TGTGCCAGCAGCTTGGCCTCCCTAGCGGGGATACAAGAGACCCAGTACTTC

V gene: TRBV24-1
clone size: -
D gene: TRBD1
J gene: TRBJ2-5
CDR3 length: 19
CDR3 protein: CATSDATDGTGGFQETQYF
CDR3 DNA: TGTGCCACCAGTGATGCAACCGATGGGACAGGGGGTTTCCAAGAGACCCAGTACTTC

V gene: TRBV6-1
clone size: -
D gene: -
J gene: TRBJ1-1
CDR3 length: 12
CDR3 protein: CASSEVRYRAFF
CDR3 DNA: TGTGCCAGCAGTGAAGTTAGATACAGGGCTTTCTTT

V gene: TRBV6-2/TRBV6-3
clone size: few
D gene: TRBD2
J gene: TRBJ2-1
CDR3 length: 15
CDR3 protein: CASSLSTSGRHEQFF
CDR3 DNA: TGTGCCAGCAGTCTTTCGACTAGCGGGAGACACGAGCAGTTCTTC

V gene: TRBV2
clone size: large
D gene: -
J gene: TRBJ2-5
CDR3 length: 15
CDR3 protein: CASSEAVVQQETQYF
CDR3 DNA: TGTGCCAGCAGTGAAGCGGTAGTACAGCAAGAGACCCAGTACTTC

V gene: TRBV5-1
clone size: -
D gene: -
J gene: TRBJ1-1
CDR3 length: 14
CDR3 protein: CASSSERVNTEAFF
CDR3 DNA: TGCGCCAGCAGCTCCGAACGGGTGAACACTGAAGCTTTCTTT

V gene: TRBV6-2/TRBV6-3
clone size: -
D gene: -
J gene: TRBJ1-3
CDR3 length: 14
CDR3 protein: CASSRDNSGNTIYF
CDR3 DNA: TGTGCCAGCAGTCGGGACAACTCTGGAAACACCATATATTTT

V gene: TRBV10-1
clone size: -
D gene: -
J gene: TRBJ1-5
CDR3 length: 14
CDR3 protein: CATERRQSNQPQHF
CDR3 DNA: TGCGCCACCGAAAGGAGGCAGAGCAATCAGCCCCAGCATTTT

V gene: TRBV24-1
clone size: -
D gene: -
J gene: TRBJ2-1
CDR3 length: 15
CDR3 protein: CATSDQTGSYNEQFF
CDR3 DNA: TGTGCCACCAGTGATCAAACCGGGAGCTACAATGAGCAGTTCTTC

V gene: TRBV4-1
clone size: -
D gene: TRBD1
J gene: TRBJ2-3
CDR3 length: 15
CDR3 protein: CASSQPGQGTDTQYF
CDR3 DNA: TGCGCCAGCAGCCAACCGGGACAGGGGACAGATACGCAGTATTTT

V gene: TRBV20-1
clone size: -
D gene: TRBD2
J gene: TRBJ2-3
CDR3 length: 15
CDR3 protein: CSASERGRNTDTQYF
CDR3 DNA: TGCAGTGCTAGTGAGCGGGGGCGAAACACAGATACGCAGTATTTT